This T cell receptor (beta chain) was identified during a study of OX40 agonist ivuxolimab in advanced cancers. Context from the whole study: The costimulatory receptor OX40 (CD134) was targeted by ivuxolimab, a fully human IgG2 agonistic monoclonal antibody. Prior anti-PD-1, anti-PD-L1 or anti-CTLA-4 therapy was permitted, and checkpoint inhibitors had been received by around 40% of dose-escalation patients. Of the roughly 52 dose-escalation patients, hepatocellular carcinoma was present in approximately 20, melanoma in about 15, renal cell carcinoma in 9 and head and neck cancer in 9. Intravenous ivuxolimab was administered to patients every 2 weeks at six dose levels: 0.01, 0.1, 0.3, 1.5, 3 and 10 mg/kg. Partial responses were achieved by three dose-escalation patients, of whom one had hepatocellular carcinoma and two had cutaneous melanoma. The dose-escalation cohort was over 70% male with a mean age of roughly 62 years, ranging from roughly 20 to 85. The point of sequencing TCRbeta in the periphery was to test whether ivuxolimab changed TCR sequence diversity and drove clonal T-cell expansion. The paper describes the monotherapy dose-escalation part (N of about 57 patients) of the phase I trial of ivuxolimab. On the study overall, not on this receptor specifically: After ivuxolimab, more expanded clones were found on average in CD8+ T cells than in CD4+ T cells. Low levels of normalized T-cell clonal expansion were also seen in some patients who did not respond. The antigen specificity of the peripheral T cells that underwent clonal expansion was not determined. In partial responders in the 0.1-3.0 mg/kg groups, normalized peripheral clonal expansion was found to be among the lowest, especially among CD8+ T cells. At doses of 0.1 to 3.0 mg/kg, clonal expansion of both CD4+ and CD8+ blood T cells was observed from baseline to week 6.

Regarding this clone: The clone's antigen remains unknown. Qualities for individual bases were not recorded, and no much larger clone is one base off.

The V end gives up 4 bases and the J end 2 bases, leaving 3 bases in the junction not matched to a gene. The germline V gene specifies MNHNS as CDR1 and SASEGT as CDR2. The CDR3 has 15 amino acids, counting the end cysteine and phenylalanine. Of the read, only the CDR3 DNA is kept; its 45 bases are in frame from base 1. Patients with a history of autoimmune disease or receiving systemic immunosuppression were excluded from the trial. In every dose cohort, peripheral blood was drawn for TCR sequencing at baseline, cycle 4 day 1, and cycle 7 day 1. The samples were drawn from a first-in-human, open-label, multicenter phase I dose-escalation trial of ivuxolimab. Adults with locally advanced or metastatic melanoma, renal cell, hepatocellular, or head and neck squamous cell carcinoma were enrolled in the trial. Before TCR sequencing, CD4+ and CD8+ T cells were separately sorted from peripheral blood. To sequence the TCRbeta CDR3 region, genomic DNA was isolated from the sorted cells. The immunoSEQ Assay was used to sequence the TCRbeta CDR3 regions. The source is immuneACCESS, and TCRdb retained only in-frame sequences with V and J called. Part of the clones is not carried over; for the studies checked, unresolved V genes explain less than half of this, and the remainder is unexplained. Present in this sample are some 40,000 clones, about three quarters of which were seen just once. The top ten hold around 13% of the sample.

The clonotype comes from an adult with an advanced solid tumor such as melanoma, head and neck, liver or kidney cancer. The starting material was CD4+ or CD8+ T cells sorted from blood, obtained in a trial of the OX40 agonist ivuxolimab. The V gene is TRBV6-1 and the J gene is TRBJ2-3; 10 middle bases align to TRBD1. The CDR3 sequence is CASSGQGAVTDTQYF. The DNA sequence follows: TGTGCCAGCAGTGGACAGGGGGCGGTCACAGATACGCAGTATTTT.